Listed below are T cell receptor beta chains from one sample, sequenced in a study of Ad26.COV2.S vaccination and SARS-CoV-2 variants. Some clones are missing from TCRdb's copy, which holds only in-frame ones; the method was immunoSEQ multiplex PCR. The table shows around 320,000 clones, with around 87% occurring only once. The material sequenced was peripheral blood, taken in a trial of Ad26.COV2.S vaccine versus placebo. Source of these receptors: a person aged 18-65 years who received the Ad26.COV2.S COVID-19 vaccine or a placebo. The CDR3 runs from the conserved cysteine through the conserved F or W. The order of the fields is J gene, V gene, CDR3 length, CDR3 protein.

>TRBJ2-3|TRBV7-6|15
CASSLEGGATDTQYF
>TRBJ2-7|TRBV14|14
CASSQSGAFYEQYF
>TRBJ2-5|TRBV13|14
CASSSDRRFGTQYF
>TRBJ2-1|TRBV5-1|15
CASSSSSGGAYEQFF
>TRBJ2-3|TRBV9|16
CASSVGQGAPADTQYF
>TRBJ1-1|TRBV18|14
CASSPSAAVREAFF
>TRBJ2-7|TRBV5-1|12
CASSSDRVAQYF
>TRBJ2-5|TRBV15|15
CATSRHQSSQETQYF
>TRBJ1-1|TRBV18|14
CASSPGGALTEAFF
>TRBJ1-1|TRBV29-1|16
CSARWGTGQMNTEAFF
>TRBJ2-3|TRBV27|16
CASSLSLAGGTDTQYF
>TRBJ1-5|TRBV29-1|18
CSVTSGTGEAYSNQPQHF
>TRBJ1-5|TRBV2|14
CASSLQAVNQPQHF
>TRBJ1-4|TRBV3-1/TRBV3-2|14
CASSSRTGGVELFF
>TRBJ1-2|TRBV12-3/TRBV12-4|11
CASSLAGSYTF
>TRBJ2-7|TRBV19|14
CASSPSAASYEQYF
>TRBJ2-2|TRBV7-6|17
CASSLVAAFSATGELFF
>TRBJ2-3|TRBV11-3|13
CASSPRNLDTQYF
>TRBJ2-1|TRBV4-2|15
CASSQVGGGNNEQFF